This T cell receptor beta chain originates from a study of T-cell memory formation after mild COVID-19 (dated by TCRdb to the early 2020s). Background on the whole study: TCR sequence clusters from the two donors were largely donor specific. Two young, previously healthy adult volunteers made up the cohort, one male and one female. Longitudinal TCRalpha and TCRbeta repertoire sequencing tracked T-cell clones expanding and contracting after mild COVID-19 in a couple of donors. What the work shows at the level of the full study, not this receptor alone: From day 15 to 85, contracting clones showed balanced CD4/CD8 phenotypes, whereas a second wave of clones that expanded from day 15 to 37 leaned towards CD4+. SARS-CoV-2 specificity was not confirmed for the second-wave clones peaking on day 37. Some responding clones were detected in pre-infection memory, which suggested that pre-existing cross-reactive memory T cells had joined the SARS-CoV-2 response. Only a couple of mild cases were covered in the study, and larger cohorts including severe cases with pre-infection samples were considered necessary. Contracting CD4+ clones were found mainly in CM and EM memory subsets, while CD8+ clones were enriched in EMRA.

Sequencing instrument: Illumina NovaSeq 6000. Using 5'RACE with constant-segment primers, TCRalpha and TCRbeta cDNA libraries were constructed, with sample barcodes and unique molecular identifiers added in the process. RNA was extracted from every sample with Trizol reagent. The libraries were amplified in two PCR steps, and the second step added a second sample barcode and Illumina TruSeq adapters. Sequencing of the libraries was done on an Illumina NovaSeq, producing 2 x 150 bp paired-end reads. The source study handled its data this way. With migec v1.2.7, reads were demultiplexed and then collapsed into UMI-guided consensus sequences. Using mixcr v2.1.11, UMI consensuses were aligned to TRA and TRB V and J templates and then assembled into clonotypes. Expanded or contracted clonotypes were those called significant by both edgeR and NoisET, with noise models trained on biological replicates. For edgeR calls, the cutoffs were a false discovery rate-adjusted p below 0.01 and a log2 fold-change threshold of 1. As an exploratory analysis of dynamics, max-normalized trajectories of the 1000 most abundant clonotypes were examined by PCA with hierarchical clustering. The CD4 or CD8 phenotype of responding clones was assigned using the separately sequenced CD4+ and CD8+ repertoires. TCRdb's own reprocessing of the public reads used fastp at Q25 and MiXCR and kept productive beta chains. Rows merge per CDR3 protein into single entries with the most common DNA and genes. TCRdb assigned the V and J calls; the authors' analysis was not used. The sample table holds 250,000 or so distinct CDR3 sequences, of which 15% to 20% were seen once. The ten largest make up 23% of the sample.

As concerns this clonotype: No cognate antigen has been identified for it. Base qualities were left out, and no much larger clone turns up one base away.

Trimming removed 8 bases from V and 0 bases from J, leaving 15 bases between the germline ends. Based on the germline V gene, the CDR1 and CDR2 sequences are MDHEN and SYDVKM. From the cysteine up to the phenylalanine, the CDR3 has a length of 15 residues. Here the CDR3 DNA is all that survives: 45 bases in frame from base 1. Ficoll-Paque density gradient centrifugation was used to isolate PBMCs. The source material was PBMCs or a T cell subset sorted from them (not recorded which). The rearranged segments are TRBV28 and TRBJ2-3; TRBD1 is a weak D gene call, 5 bases matching. The TCR comes from a man between 18 and 29 years old who had mild COVID-19 (a few samples of this study predate the infection). The sample titles of this study are shuffled in the database, so cell type and time point are left out; the donor was told from shared clones. This receptor has the CDR3 CASQGETISTDTQYF. The bases are TGTGCCAGCCAGGGTGAGACGATAAGCACAGATACGCAGTATTTT.